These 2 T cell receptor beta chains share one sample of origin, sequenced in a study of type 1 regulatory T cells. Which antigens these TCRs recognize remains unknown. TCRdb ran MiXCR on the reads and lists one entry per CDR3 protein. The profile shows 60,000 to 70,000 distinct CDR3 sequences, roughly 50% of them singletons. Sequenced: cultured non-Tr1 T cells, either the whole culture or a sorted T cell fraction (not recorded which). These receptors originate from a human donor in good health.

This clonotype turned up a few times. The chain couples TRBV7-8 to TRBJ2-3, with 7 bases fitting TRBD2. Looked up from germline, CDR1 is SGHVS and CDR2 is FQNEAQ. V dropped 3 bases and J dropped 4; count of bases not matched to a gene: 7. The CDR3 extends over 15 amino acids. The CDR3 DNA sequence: TGTGCCAGCAGCTTGGGGAACAGCGGGGCAGATACGCAGTATTTT. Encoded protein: CASSLGNSGADTQYF.

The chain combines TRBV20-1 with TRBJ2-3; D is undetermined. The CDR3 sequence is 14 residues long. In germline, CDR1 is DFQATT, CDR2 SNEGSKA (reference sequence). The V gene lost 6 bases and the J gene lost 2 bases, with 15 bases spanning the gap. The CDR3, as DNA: TGCAGTGCGTTTCTGGCGACAAACACAGATACGCAGTATTTT. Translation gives CSAFLATNTDTQYF.